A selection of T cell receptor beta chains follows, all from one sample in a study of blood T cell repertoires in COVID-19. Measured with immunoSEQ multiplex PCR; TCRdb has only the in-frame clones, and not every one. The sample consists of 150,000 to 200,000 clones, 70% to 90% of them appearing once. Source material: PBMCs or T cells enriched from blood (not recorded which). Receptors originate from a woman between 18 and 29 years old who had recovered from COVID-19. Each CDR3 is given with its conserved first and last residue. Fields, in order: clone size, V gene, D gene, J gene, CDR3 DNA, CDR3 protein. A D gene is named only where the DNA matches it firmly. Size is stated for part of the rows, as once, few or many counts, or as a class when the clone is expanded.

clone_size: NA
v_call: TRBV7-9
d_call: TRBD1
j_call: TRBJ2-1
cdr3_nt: TGTGCCAGCAGCTTATCGGATTGGGACAGTAGTATCAATGAGCAGTTCTTC
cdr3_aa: CASSLSDWDSSINEQFF

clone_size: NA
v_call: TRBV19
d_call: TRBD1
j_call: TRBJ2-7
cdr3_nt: TGTGCCAGTATCCTATGCGGGACAGGGGTCGAGAACGAGCAGTACTTC
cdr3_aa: CASILCGTGVENEQYF

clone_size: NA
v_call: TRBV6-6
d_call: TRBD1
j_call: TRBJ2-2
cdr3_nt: TGTGCCAGCAGGACGGGACAGGGGGCCAACGGGGAGCTGTTTTTT
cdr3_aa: CASRTGQGANGELFF

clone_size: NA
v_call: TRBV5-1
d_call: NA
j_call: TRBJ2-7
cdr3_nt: TGCGCCAGCAGCTTGGTCGGTTACTACGAGCAGTACTTC
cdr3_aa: CASSLVGYYEQYF

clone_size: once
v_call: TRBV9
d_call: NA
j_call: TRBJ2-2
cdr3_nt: TGTGCCAGCAGCGTAGTTGGCGGGGAGAACACCGGGGAGCTGTTTTTT
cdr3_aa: CASSVVGGENTGELFF

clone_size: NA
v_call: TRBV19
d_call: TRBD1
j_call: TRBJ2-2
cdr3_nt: TGTGCCAGTAGAAAGAGGACAGGGGCGGGGTCCGGGGAGCTGTTTTTT
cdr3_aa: CASRKRTGAGSGELFF

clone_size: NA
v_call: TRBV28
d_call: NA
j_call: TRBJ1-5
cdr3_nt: TGTGCCAGCAGTTTGGTGGGGGGGAATGGGCCCCAGCATTTT
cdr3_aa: CASSLVGGNGPQHF

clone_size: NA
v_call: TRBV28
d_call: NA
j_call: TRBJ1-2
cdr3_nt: TGTGCCAGCACCACTAGGTCCTGGGAGGGGAACTATGGCTACACCTTC
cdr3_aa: CASTTRSWEGNYGYTF

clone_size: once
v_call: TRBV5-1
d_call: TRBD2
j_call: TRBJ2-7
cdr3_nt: TGCGCCAGCAGCGGACTAGGCTACGAGCAGTACTTC
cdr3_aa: CASSGLGYEQYF

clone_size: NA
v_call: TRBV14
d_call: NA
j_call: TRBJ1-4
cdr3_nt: TGTGCCAGCAGCCAAGATCCGGGGATACGCGAAAAACTGTTTTTT
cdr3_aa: CASSQDPGIREKLFF

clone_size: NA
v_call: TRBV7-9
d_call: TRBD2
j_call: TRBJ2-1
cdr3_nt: TGTGCCAGCAGCTCGGGACTAGCGGGAGTACCAAACAATGAGCAGTTCTTC
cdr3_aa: CASSSGLAGVPNNEQFF

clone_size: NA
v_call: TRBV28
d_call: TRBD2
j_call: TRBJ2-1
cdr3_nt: TGTGCCAGCAGAGCAGGACTAGCTCGCTCCTACAATGAGCAGTTCTTC
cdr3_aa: CASRAGLARSYNEQFF

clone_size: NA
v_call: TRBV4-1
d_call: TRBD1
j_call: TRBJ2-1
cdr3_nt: TGCGCCAGCAGCCAAGTGGTCAGGGGACAGGGGAGGTTTGAGCAGTTCTTC
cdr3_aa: CASSQVVRGQGRFEQFF

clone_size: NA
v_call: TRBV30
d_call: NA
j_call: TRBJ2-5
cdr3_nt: TGTGCCTGCAGAAAGGGAGGCGAGGAGACCCAGTACTTC
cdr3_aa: CACRKGGEETQYF

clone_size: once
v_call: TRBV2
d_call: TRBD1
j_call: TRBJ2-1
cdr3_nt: TGTGCCAGCAGTTGGAAGGGACAGGGGAGCGGTGAGCAGTTCTTC
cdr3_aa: CASSWKGQGSGEQFF

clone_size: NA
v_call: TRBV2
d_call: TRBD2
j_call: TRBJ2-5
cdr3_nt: TGTGCCAGCAGCGAGGCTAGCGGGAGGGGAGAGACCCAGTACTTC
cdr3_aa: CASSEASGRGETQYF

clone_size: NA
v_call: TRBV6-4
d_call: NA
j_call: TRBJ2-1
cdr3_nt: TGTGCCAGCAGTGACTCGTCTAACAATGAGCAGTTCTTC
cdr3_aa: CASSDSSNNEQFF

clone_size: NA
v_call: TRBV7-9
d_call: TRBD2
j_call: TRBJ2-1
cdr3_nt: TGTGCCAGCAGCTTCAGGGTTAGCGGGAGCAATGAGCAGTTCTTC
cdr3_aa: CASSFRVSGSNEQFF

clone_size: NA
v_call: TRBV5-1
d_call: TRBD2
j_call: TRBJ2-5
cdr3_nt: TGCGCCAGCAGCTGGAAGCGGGAGGGCATAGAGACCCAGTACTTC
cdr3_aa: CASSWKREGIETQYF

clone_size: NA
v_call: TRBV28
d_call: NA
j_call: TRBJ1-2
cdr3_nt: TGTGCCAGCAGTTTGGGAGGGGGTAATGGCTACACCTTC
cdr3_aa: CASSLGGGNGYTF

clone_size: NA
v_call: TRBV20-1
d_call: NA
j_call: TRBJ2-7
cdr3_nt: TGCAGTGCTAGCGACGGGGACGAGCAGTACTTC
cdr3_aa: CSASDGDEQYF

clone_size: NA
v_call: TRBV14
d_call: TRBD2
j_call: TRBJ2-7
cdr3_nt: TGTGCCAGCAGCCAAGAATTAGCGGGAGAAAGTGAGCAGTACTTC
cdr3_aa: CASSQELAGESEQYF

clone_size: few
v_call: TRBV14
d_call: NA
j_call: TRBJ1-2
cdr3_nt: TGTGCCAGCAGCCTCGGGGGGACTGGCTACACCTTC
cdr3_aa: CASSLGGTGYTF

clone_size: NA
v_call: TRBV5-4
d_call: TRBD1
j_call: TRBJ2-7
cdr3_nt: TGTGCCAGCAGCATAAACAGGGGGCAAAACGAGCAGTACTTC
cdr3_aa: CASSINRGQNEQYF

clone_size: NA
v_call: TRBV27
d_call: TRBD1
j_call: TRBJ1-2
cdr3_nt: TGTGCCAGCAGAAAGGACAGGCCAGACTATGGCTACACCTTC
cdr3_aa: CASRKDRPDYGYTF

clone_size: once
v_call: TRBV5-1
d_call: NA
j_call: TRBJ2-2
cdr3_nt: TGCGCCAGCAGCTTTAGCGCGCAACTCGCGAACACCGGGGAGCTGTTTTTT
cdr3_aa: CASSFSAQLANTGELFF

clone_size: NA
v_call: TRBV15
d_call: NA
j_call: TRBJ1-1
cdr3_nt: TGTGCCACCAGCATTGCGGGGAACACTGAAGCTTTCTTT
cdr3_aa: CATSIAGNTEAFF

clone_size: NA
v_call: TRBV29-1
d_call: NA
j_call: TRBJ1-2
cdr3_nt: TGCAGCGTTGAAGCACAGGACAACTATGGCTACACCTTC
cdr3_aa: CSVEAQDNYGYTF

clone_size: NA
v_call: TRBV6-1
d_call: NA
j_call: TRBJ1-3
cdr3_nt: TGTGCCAGCAGTGAATTCCCCCCCGGGGGGCTGGGTGGAAACACCATATATTTT
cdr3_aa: CASSEFPPGGLGGNTIYF

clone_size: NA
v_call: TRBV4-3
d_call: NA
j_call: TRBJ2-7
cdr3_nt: TGCGCCAGCAGCCCCCAAGGGGGCTACGAGCAGTACTTC
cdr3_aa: CASSPQGGYEQYF

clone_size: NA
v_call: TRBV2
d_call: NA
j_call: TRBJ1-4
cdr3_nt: TGTGCCAGCGGACAGATTCCAACTAATGAAAAACTGTTTTTT
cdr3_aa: CASGQIPTNEKLFF

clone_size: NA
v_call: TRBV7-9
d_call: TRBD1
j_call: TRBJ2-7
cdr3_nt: TGTGCCAGCAGGGGGGACAGGGAGTACGAGCAGTACTTC
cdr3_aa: CASRGDREYEQYF

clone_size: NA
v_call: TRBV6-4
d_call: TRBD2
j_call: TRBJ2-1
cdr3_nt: TGTGCCAGCAGTGACTCGACTAGCGGGTACAATGAGCAGTTCTTC
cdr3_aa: CASSDSTSGYNEQFF

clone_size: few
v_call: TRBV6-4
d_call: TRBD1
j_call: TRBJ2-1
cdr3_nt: TGTGCCAGCAGTGACTCCGGGACAGGGGTAAATGAGCAGTTCTTC
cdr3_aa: CASSDSGTGVNEQFF

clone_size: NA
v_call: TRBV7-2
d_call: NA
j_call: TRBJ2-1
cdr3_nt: TGTGCCAGCAGCTTAGAGTCGGGCCGGGGAGATGAGCAGTTCTTC
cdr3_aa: CASSLESGRGDEQFF

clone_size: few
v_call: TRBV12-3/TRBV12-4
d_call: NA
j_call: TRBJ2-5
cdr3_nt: TGTGCCAGCAGTTCTGCGGGATTTGAGACCCAGTACTTC
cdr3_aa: CASSSAGFETQYF

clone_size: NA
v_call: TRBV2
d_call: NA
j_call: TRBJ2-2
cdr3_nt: TGTGCCAGCACCCTCTGGGGGGTGGAAGGCACCGGGGAGCTGTTTTTT
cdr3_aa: CASTLWGVEGTGELFF

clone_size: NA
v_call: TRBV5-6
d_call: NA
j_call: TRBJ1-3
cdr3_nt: TGTGCCAGCAGTGGAGCCTTCTCTGGAAACACCATATATTTT
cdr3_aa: CASSGAFSGNTIYF

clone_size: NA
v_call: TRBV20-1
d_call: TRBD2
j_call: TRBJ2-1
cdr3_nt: TGCAGTGCAAGTACTAGCGGGAGAGACCTCCTCTACAATGAGCAGTTCTTC
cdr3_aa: CSASTSGRDLLYNEQFF

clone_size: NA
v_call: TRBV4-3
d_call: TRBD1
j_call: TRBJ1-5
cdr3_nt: TGCGCCAGCAGCCCCTACAGGGGAGCGGATCAGCCCCAGCATTTT
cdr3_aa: CASSPYRGADQPQHF

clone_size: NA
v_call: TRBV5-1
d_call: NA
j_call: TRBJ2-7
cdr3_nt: TGCGCCAGCAGCTTGGGCCAGATAAACGAGCAGTACTTC
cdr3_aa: CASSLGQINEQYF

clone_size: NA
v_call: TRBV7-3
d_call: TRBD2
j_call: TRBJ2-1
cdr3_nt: TGTGCCAGCAGCAAAACGGGGCGGGCGGGAGCCCAAAATGAGCAGTTCTTC
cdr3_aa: CASSKTGRAGAQNEQFF

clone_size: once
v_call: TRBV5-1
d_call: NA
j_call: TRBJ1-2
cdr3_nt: TGCGCCAGCAGCTTGGATGGGGGCGCATATGGCTACACCTTC
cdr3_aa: CASSLDGGAYGYTF

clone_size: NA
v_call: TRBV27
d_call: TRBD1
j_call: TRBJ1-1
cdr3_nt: TGTGCCAGCAGAGGGACAGCCAACACTGAAGCTTTCTTT
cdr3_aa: CASRGTANTEAFF

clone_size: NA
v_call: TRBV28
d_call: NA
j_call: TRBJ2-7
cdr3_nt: TGTGCCAGCAGTTTTGATCGGAGAACCTACGAGCAGTACTTC
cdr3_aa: CASSFDRRTYEQYF

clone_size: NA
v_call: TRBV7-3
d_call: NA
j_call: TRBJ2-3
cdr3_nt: TGTGCCAGCAGCGAAGCGCACGGGACAAGCACAGATACGCAGTATTTT
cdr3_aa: CASSEAHGTSTDTQYF

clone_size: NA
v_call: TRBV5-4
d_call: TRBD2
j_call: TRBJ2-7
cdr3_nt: TGTGCCAGCAGCTTGATCGGGAGGTACGAGCAGTACTTC
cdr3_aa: CASSLIGRYEQYF

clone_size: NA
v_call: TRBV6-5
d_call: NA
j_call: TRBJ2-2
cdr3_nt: TGTGCCAGCAAAATGGACTTTTTGAGCACCGGGGAGCTGTTTTTT
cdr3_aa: CASKMDFLSTGELFF

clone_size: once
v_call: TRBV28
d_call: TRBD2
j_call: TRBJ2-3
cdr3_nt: TGTGCCAGCAGTTTTGAGGCGGGAGGGGAGGGTAGAGATACGCAGTATTTT
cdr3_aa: CASSFEAGGEGRDTQYF

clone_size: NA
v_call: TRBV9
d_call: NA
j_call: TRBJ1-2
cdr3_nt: TGTGCCAGCAGCGTAGGGGATGGGGGCAACTATGGCTACACCTTC
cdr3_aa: CASSVGDGGNYGYTF

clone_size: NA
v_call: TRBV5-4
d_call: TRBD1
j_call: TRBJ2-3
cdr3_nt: TGTGCCAGCAGCTCACCCACAGGGGACCTCACAGATACGCAGTATTTT
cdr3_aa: CASSSPTGDLTDTQYF

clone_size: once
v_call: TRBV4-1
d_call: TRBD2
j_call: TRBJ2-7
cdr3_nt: TGCGCCAGCAGCCAGCCTCAATCGCGGACTAGCGGGAGCTACGAGCAGTACTTC
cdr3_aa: CASSQPQSRTSGSYEQYF

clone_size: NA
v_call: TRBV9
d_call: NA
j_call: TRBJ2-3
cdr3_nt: TGTGCCAGCAGCGCTCGCACAGATACGCAGTATTTT
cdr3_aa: CASSARTDTQYF

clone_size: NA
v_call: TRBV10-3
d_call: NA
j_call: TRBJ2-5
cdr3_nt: TGTGCCATCAGTGAGTGGCGGGGACCTGAGACCCAGTACTTC
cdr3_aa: CAISEWRGPETQYF

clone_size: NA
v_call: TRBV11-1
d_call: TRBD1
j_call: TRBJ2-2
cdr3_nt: TGTGCCAGCAGTTACTCACCAGGGGGTTACACCGGGGAGCTGTTTTTT
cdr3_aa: CASSYSPGGYTGELFF